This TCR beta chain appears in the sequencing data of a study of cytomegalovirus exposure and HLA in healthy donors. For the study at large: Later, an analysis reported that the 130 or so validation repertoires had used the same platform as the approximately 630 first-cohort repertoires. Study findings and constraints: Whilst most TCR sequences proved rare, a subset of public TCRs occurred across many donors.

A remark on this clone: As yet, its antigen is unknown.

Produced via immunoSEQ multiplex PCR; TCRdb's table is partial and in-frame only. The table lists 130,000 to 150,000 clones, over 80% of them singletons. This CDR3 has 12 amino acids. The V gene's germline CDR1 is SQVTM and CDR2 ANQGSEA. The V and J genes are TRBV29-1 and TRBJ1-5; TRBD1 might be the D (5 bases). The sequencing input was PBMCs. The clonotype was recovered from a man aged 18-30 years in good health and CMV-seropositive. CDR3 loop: CGLRGGTQPQHF. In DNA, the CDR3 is TGCGGGTTAAGGGGAGGGACTCAGCCCCAGCATTTT.